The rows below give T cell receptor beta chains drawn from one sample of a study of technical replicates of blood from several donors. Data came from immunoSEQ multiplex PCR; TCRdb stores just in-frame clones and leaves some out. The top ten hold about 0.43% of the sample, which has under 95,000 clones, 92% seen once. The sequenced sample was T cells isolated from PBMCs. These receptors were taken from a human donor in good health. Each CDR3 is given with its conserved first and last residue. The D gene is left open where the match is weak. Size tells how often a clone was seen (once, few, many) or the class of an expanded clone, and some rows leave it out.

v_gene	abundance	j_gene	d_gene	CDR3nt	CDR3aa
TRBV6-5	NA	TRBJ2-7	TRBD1	TGTGCCAGCAGCCAGGGATCAACAGGGGAATACGAGCAGTACTTC	CASSQGSTGEYEQYF
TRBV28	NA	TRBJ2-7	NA	TGTGCCAGCAGCCAGAACTCCTACGAGCAGTACTTC	CASSQNSYEQYF
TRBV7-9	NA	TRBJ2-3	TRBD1	TGTGCCAGCAGCTTATCGACAGGGGGTATTTACACAGATACGCAGTATTTT	CASSLSTGGIYTDTQYF
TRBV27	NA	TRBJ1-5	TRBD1	TGTGCCAGCAGTTTGATGACAGGGGGAGGTAATCAGCCCCAGCATTTT	CASSLMTGGGNQPQHF
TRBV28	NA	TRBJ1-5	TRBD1	TGTGCCAGCACCACACAGGGGCGCAACGAATATAGCAATCAGCCCCAGCATTTT	CASTTQGRNEYSNQPQHF
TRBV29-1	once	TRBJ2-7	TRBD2	TGCAGCGTGAGGTGGCTAGCGGTCCACGAGCAGTACTTC	CSVRWLAVHEQYF
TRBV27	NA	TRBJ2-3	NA	TGTGCCAGCAGTATACAGGCCCCTAGCACAGATACGCAGTATTTT	CASSIQAPSTDTQYF
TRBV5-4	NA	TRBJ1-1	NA	TGTGCCAGCAGCTTTGATACACTAGACACTGAAGCTTTCTTT	CASSFDTLDTEAFF
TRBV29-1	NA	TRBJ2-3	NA	TGCAGCGTCAAGACTCCCTTCACAGATACGCAGTATTTT	CSVKTPFTDTQYF
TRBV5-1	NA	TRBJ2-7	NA	TGCGCCAGCAGCTTGGAAACGGGACTTGGGACCTACGAGCAGTACTTC	CASSLETGLGTYEQYF
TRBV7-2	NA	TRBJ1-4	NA	TGTGCCAGCAGCTTTGGGGGCCTCACTGAAAAACTGTTTTTT	CASSFGGLTEKLFF
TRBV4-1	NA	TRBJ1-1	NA	TGCGCCAGCAGCCAAGCCCCTGGGGGGGGGAGCACTGAAGCTTTCTTT	CASSQAPGGGSTEAFF
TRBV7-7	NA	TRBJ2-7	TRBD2	TGTGCCAGCAGCTTAGAAACAGGACTAGTTTACGAGCAGTACTTC	CASSLETGLVYEQYF
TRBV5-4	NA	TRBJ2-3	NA	TGTGCCAGCAGCTCAAACGACTGGCCTGGCACAGATACGCAGTATTTT	CASSSNDWPGTDTQYF
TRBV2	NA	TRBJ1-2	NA	TGTGCCAGCAGTGAACAGACAGGTGCAGGTGGCTACACCTTC	CASSEQTGAGGYTF
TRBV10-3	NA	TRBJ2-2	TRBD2	TGTGCCATCAGTGAGTCGGGGAGCGGGAGAGGGGCCGGGGAGCTGTTTTTT	CAISESGSGRGAGELFF
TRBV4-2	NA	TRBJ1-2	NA	TGTGCCAGCAGCCCCGAGGGGATCCCGGAGGGCTATGGCTACACCTTC	CASSPEGIPEGYGYTF
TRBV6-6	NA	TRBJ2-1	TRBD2	TGTGCCACTAGCGGGAGTACGTATGAGCAGTTCTTC	CATSGSTYEQFF
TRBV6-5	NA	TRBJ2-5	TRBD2	TGTGCCAGCAGGACGGGGACTAACCAGTACTTC	CASRTGTNQYF
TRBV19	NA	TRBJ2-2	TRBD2	TGTGCCAGTAGCGGACTAGCGGGACTAGGCGGGGAGCTGTTTTTT	CASSGLAGLGGELFF
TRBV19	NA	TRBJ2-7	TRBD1	TGTGCCAGTAGTGGGACAGGGGGTTACGAGCAGTACTTC	CASSGTGGYEQYF
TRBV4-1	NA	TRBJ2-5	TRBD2	TGCGCCAGCAGCCAAGATAAGAGCGGGAGGGCACAAGAGACCCAGTACTTC	CASSQDKSGRAQETQYF
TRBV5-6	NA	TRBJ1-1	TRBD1	TGTGCCAGCAGCTTGGAGACAGGGATTCGCACTGAAGCTTTCTTT	CASSLETGIRTEAFF
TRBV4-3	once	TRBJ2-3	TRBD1	TGCGCCAGCAGCCGAATCTCAGGGGGCGGGAGCACAGATACGCAGTATTTT	CASSRISGGGSTDTQYF
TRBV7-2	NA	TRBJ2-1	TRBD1	TGTGCCAGCAGCTCGGGACAGGTTTACAATGAGCAGTTCTTC	CASSSGQVYNEQFF
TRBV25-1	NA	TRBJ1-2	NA	TGTGCCAGCAGTGACTCGGTAACCGGCTATGGCTACACCTTC	CASSDSVTGYGYTF
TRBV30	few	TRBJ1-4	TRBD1	TGTGCCTGGAGGGACAGGGGGCAAAAACTGTTTTTT	CAWRDRGQKLFF
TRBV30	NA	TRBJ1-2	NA	TGTGCCTGGAGAGCTACAGGGTTTGGCTACACCTTC	CAWRATGFGYTF
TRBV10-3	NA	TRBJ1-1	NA	TGTGCCATCAACGGAGGTGGCACTGAAGCTTTCTTT	CAINGGGTEAFF
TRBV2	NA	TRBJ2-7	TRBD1	TGTGCCAGCGGCGGTCTAGGGGACAGGACCTACGAGCAGTACTTC	CASGGLGDRTYEQYF
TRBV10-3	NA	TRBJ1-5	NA	TGTGCCACCCGGGACACCCCGGGAAGCAATCAGCCCCAGCATTTT	CATRDTPGSNQPQHF
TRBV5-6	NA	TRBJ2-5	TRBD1	TGTGCCAGCTCTGAGGGACAGGGGGCCGGGAACTTC	CASSEGQGAGNF
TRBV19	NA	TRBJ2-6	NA	TGTGCCAGTAGTCCGGTCTCTGGGGCCAACGTCCTGACTTTC	CASSPVSGANVLTF
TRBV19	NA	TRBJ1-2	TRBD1	TGTGCCGGTTCCGGGACAGGGGGTCGGATGGAAGGCTACACCTTC	CAGSGTGGRMEGYTF
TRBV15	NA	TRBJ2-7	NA	TGTGCCACCAGCAGAGGACAGACTTCCTACGAGCAGTACTTC	CATSRGQTSYEQYF
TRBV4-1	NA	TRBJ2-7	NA	TGCGCCAGCAGCCAAGAGGAGTTAAGGGGGCAGTACTTC	CASSQEELRGQYF
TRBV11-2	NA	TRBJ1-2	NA	TGTGCCAGCAGCCTATTCCTGTCCGCAGGGGACCTCTATGGCTACACCTTC	CASSLFLSAGDLYGYTF
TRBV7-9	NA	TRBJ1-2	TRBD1	TGTGCCAGCAGCCCAGACGGGACAGAGGTTCGGGGCTACACCTTC	CASSPDGTEVRGYTF
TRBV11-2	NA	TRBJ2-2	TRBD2	TGTGCCAGCAGCTTAGGGACTAGCGGAGCCGGGGAGCTGTTTTTT	CASSLGTSGAGELFF
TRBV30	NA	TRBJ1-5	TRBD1	TGTGCCTGGAGTCCGGACAGGGATAGCAATCAGCCCCAGCATTTT	CAWSPDRDSNQPQHF
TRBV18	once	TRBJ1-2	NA	TGTGCCAGCTCCCCGAACATTCGGGGAGAGGACTATGGCTACACCTTC	CASSPNIRGEDYGYTF
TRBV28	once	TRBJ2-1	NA	TGTGCCAGCTCCCCGGGGTCGGGGTCCTACAATGAGCAGTTCTTC	CASSPGSGSYNEQFF
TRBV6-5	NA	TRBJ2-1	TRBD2	TGTGCCAGCAGCAGACTAGCGGGAGGCCGGGATGAGCAGTTCTTC	CASSRLAGGRDEQFF
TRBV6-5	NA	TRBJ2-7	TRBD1	TGTGCCAGCTCGGGACAGTCCTACGAGCAGTACTTC	CASSGQSYEQYF
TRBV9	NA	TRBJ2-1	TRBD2	TGTGCCAGCAGCTCCACTAGCGGACACAATGAGCAGTTCTTC	CASSSTSGHNEQFF
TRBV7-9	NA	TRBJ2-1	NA	TGTGCCAGCAGCCCAAACTATCCCTCCTACAATGAGCAGTTCTTC	CASSPNYPSYNEQFF
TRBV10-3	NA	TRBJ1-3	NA	TGTGCCATCAGCACAGGTCTCTCTGGAAACACCATATATTTT	CAISTGLSGNTIYF